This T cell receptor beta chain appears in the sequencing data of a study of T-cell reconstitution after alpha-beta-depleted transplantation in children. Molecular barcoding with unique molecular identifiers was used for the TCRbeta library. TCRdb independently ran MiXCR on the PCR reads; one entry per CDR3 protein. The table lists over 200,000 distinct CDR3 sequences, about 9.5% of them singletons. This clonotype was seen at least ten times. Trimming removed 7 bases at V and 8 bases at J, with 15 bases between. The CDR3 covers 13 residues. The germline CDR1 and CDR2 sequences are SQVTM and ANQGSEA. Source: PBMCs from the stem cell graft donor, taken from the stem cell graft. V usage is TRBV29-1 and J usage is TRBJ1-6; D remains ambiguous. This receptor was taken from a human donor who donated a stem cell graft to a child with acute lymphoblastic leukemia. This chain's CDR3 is CSAQQSNDSPLHF. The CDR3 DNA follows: TGCAGCGCGCAACAGAGCAACGATTCACCCCTCCACTTT.